These 14 T cell receptor beta chains were all obtained from the same sample, sequenced in a study of graft-versus-host responses after intestinal transplantation. Using immunoSEQ multiplex PCR, the repertoire was profiled, and TCRdb retains in-frame clones only, with some absent. Here the sample spans tens of thousands of clones, roughly nine tenths being singletons. The sample here was PBMCs, taken 300 to 320 days after intestinal transplant. Receptors originate from a human patient who received an intestinal transplant, so some T cells may come from the graft donor.

The chain is built from TRBV27 and TRBJ1-2; D not certain. V was trimmed by 4 bases and J by 4 bases, leaving 16 bases between them. The CDR3 is made up of 15 amino acids. Germline CDR1 reads MNHEY; CDR2 reads SMNVEV (reference sequence). CDR3 DNA sequence: TGTGCCAGCAGTTCGACGGTAGCAAGTGTCTATGGCTACACCTTC. This gives the protein CASSSTVASVYGYTF.

The chain couples TRBV6-1 to TRBJ2-7, with D possibly called TRBD1 or TRBD2 (6 bases each). CDR3 length equals 16 residues. V lost 4 bases, J lost 4 bases, and 20 bases lay in between. The germline gives CDR1 MNHNS, CDR2 SASEGT. The CDR3 bases are TGTGCCAGCAGTGTGCTGGGGGGCTTAGCGGAGTACGAGCAGTACTTC. Encoded protein: CASSVLGGLAEYEQYF.

The chain carries TRBV2 and TRBJ2-3, with D uncertain. CDR1 and CDR2 from the germline V gene are SNHLY and FYNNEI. V gave up 5 bases and J gave up 4 bases, with 16 bases separating them. The CDR3 runs to 15 residues. The CDR3 is CASSPIGSEADTQYF. CDR3 nucleotides: TGTGCCAGCAGTCCTATCGGATCTGAGGCAGATACGCAGTATTTT.

The V and J genes are TRBV6-4 and TRBJ2-7; D is unresolved. From germline, CDR1 is MRHNA and CDR2 SNTAGT. Trimming left V 2 bases short and J 0 bases short, with 20 bases between. This CDR3 is 18 amino acids long. This CDR3 reads CASSDIIGLGLSSYEQYF. CDR3 DNA sequence: TGTGCCAGCAGTGACATTATAGGGCTAGGGCTAAGCTCCTACGAGCAGTACTTC.

The chain couples TRBV2 to TRBJ2-7, with D maybe TRBD2 (6 bases). V was shortened by 7 bases and J by 8 bases, with 18 bases between the two germline ends. This CDR3 is 13 amino acids long. From germline, CDR1 is SNHLY and CDR2 FYNNEI. CDR3 amino acids: CASTQGGVGKQYF. The CDR3 DNA reads as TGTGCCAGCACTCAAGGAGGGGTGGGAAAGCAGTACTTC. The full variable domain, rest sourced from reference TRBV2 and TRBJ2-7, is EPEVTQTPSHQVTQMGQEVILRCVPISNHLYFYWYRQILGQKVEFLVSFYNNEISEKSEIFDDQFSVERPDGSNFTLKIRSTKLEDSAMYFCASTQGGVGKQYFGPGTRLTVT.

As regards this clone: Different DNA sequences within this sample yield the same CDR3. The J gene is TRBJ2-1, the V gene TRBV29-1; TRBD2 is a possible D gene (6 bases). Trimming left V 4 bases short and J 7 bases short, with 11 bases between. This CDR3 has 12 amino acids. Germline assignment: CDR1 SQVTM and CDR2 ANQGSEA. In DNA form, the CDR3 reads TGCAGCGTTGCCTCGGGGGATAATGAGCAGTTCTTC. Translation gives CSVASGDNEQFF.

This clone has just one count. The chain is built from TRBV5-1 and TRBJ2-5, with D tentatively TRBD1 (6 bases). With 0 bases removed from V and 11 bases from J, the gap between germline ends came to 17 bases. CDR1 is SGHRS and CDR2 is YFSETQ in the germline V gene. The CDR3 has 14 residues. The CDR3 reads CASSLVVTGSEQYF. The CDR3 region has the DNA TGCGCCAGCAGCTTGGTGGTGACAGGTAGTGAGCAGTACTTC.

The V gene is TRBV28, the J gene TRBJ2-7, with 7 bases aligning to TRBD1. Germline-derived CDR1 and CDR2 are MDHEN and SYDVKM. The CDR3 sequence is 13 residues long. Trimming cost V 10 bases and J 0 bases; bases outside gene matches: 6. The CDR3 is CATRGQTSYEQYF. The DNA for the CDR3 is TGTGCCACCCGGGGACAGACCTCCTACGAGCAGTACTTC.

The genes are TRBV4-2 and TRBJ2-2, with 7 nucleotides matching TRBD1. The CDR3 runs to 15 residues. J was trimmed by 1 base and V by 2 bases; bases with no gene match: 1. Germline V CDR1 and CDR2: LGHNA, YNFKEQ. Written as DNA, the CDR3 is TGTGCCAGCAGCCAATGGGACAGGAACACCGGGGAGCTGTTTTTT. Its protein is CASSQWDRNTGELFF.

This sequence joins TRBV2 and TRBJ1-3; no clear D gene. CDR3 length: 15 residues. Germline CDR1 reads SNHLY; CDR2 reads FYNNEI. Trimming stripped 5 bases from V and 0 bases from J, with 11 bases between. The CDR3 is CASSRQHFSGNTIYF. DNA of the CDR3: TGTGCCAGCAGTCGACAACATTTCTCTGGAAACACCATATATTTT.

This clone was seen only once. V gene TRBV6-6 combines with J gene TRBJ1-1, with unresolved D. Germline V CDR1 and CDR2: MNHNY, SVGAGI (reference sequence). The V end was cut by 5 bases, the J end by 0 bases, with 13 bases between. This CDR3 is built from 15 residues. The DNA for the CDR3 is TGTGCCAGCAGTCCTAGGGTTGGTTTGAACACTGAAGCTTTCTTT. This translates into CASSPRVGLNTEAFF.

CDR3 sequence reads: CASSLLAGGTDTQYF. Written as DNA, the CDR3 is TGCGCCAGCAGTCTGCTAGCGGGAGGAACAGATACGCAGTATTTT. The chain has TRBV10-1 and TRBJ2-3; 11 bases map to TRBD2. The CDR3 contains 15 residues. CDR1 and CDR2 (germline): WNHNN, SYGVQD (reference sequence). J was trimmed by 3 bases and V by 5 bases; bases with no gene match: 4.

J is TRBJ2-1 and V is TRBV4-1, with 8 bases fitting TRBD2. Trimming took 1 base from V and 3 from J; bases not matched to a gene: 5. The V gene's germline CDR1 is MGHRA and CDR2 YSYEKL. This CDR3 region has 16 residues. Here the CDR3 reads CASSQGTSGIYNEQFF. In nucleotides, the CDR3 is TGCGCCAGCAGCCAAGGTACTAGCGGAATCTACAATGAGCAGTTCTTC.

This clone was detected only once. The rearrangement uses TRBV4-2 and TRBJ2-5; D is perhaps TRBD2 (6 bases). V gave up 2 bases and J gave up 3 bases, with 13 bases separating them. CDR1 is LGHNA and CDR2 is YNFKEQ in the germline V gene. The CDR3 totals 15 residues. The CDR3 DNA reads as TGTGCCAGCAGCCAAACTAGCCGTCGTGAAGAGACCCAGTACTTC. Translating it yields CASSQTSRREETQYF.